A single T cell receptor beta chain is shown here with its context. J was trimmed by 6 bases and V by 1 base; bases with no gene match: 6. The CDR3 loop spans 15 amino acids. In germline, CDR1 is KGHSH, CDR2 LQKENI. The entry originates in a study of OX40 agonist ivuxolimab in advanced cancers. Libraries were prepared by immunoSEQ multiplex PCR; TCRdb keeps only in-frame clonotypes and omits some of them. Among about 79,000 clones listed, around 92% were seen once. J is TRBJ2-1 and V is TRBV18, with 7 bases matching TRBD2. Sequenced here: CD4+ or CD8+ T cells sorted from blood, sampled in a trial of the OX40 agonist ivuxolimab. This receptor was taken from an adult with an advanced solid tumor such as melanoma, head and neck, liver or kidney cancer. The CDR3: CASSPLAGEINEQFF. In nucleotides, the CDR3 is TGTGCCAGCTCACCACTCGCGGGAGAAATCAATGAGCAGTTCTTC.